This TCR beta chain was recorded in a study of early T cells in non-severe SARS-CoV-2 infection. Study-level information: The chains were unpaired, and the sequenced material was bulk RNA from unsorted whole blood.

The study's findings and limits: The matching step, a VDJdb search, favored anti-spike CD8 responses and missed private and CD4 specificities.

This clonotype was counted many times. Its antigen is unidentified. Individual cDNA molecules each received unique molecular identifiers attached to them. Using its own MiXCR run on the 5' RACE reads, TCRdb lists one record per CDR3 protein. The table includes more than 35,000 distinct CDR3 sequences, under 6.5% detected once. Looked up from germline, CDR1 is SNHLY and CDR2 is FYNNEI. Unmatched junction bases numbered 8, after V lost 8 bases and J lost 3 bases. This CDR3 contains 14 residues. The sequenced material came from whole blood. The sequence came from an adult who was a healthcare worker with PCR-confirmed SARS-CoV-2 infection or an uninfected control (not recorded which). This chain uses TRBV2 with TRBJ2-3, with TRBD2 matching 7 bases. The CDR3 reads CASGRDYLTDTQYF. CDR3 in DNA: TGTGCCAGCGGCCGGGACTACCTAACAGATACGCAGTATTTT. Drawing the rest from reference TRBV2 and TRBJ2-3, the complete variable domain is EPEVTQTPSHQVTQMGQEVILRCVPISNHLYFYWYRQILGQKVEFLVSFYNNEISEKSEIFDDQFSVERPDGSNFTLKIRSTKLEDSAMYFCASGRDYLTDTQYFGPGTRLTVL.